This T cell receptor (beta chain) was retrieved from a study of blood T cell repertoires in COVID-19. Background on the study: Acute and convalescent COVID-19 samples came from the United States, Italy and Spain. Sample material is recorded as cDNA or gDNA derived from T cells, B-cell-depleted T cells, or PBMCs.

V shed 3 bases and J 7 bases; nucleotides not matched to a gene: 7. Germline CDR1 and CDR2: MGHRA and YSYEKL. The CDR3 extends over 14 amino acids. Per the study methods: It was from reference gene primer amplification that nucleated cell counts were estimated. Clones were read by immunoSEQ multiplex PCR, and TCRdb kept only the in-frame ones, dropping some. For V, J and clone size, that table is used; D and trimming come from the DNA. This table holds fewer than 300,000 clones, 70% to 75% found once. The sequence came from an elderly woman with acute or convalescent COVID-19. The chain links TRBV4-1 to TRBJ1-2; 8 bases line up with TRBD1. Sequencing used peripheral blood. The CDR3 region is CASSQDRVIGGYTF. The CDR3 DNA follows: TGCGCCAGCAGCCAGGACAGGGTGATAGGTGGCTACACCTTC.